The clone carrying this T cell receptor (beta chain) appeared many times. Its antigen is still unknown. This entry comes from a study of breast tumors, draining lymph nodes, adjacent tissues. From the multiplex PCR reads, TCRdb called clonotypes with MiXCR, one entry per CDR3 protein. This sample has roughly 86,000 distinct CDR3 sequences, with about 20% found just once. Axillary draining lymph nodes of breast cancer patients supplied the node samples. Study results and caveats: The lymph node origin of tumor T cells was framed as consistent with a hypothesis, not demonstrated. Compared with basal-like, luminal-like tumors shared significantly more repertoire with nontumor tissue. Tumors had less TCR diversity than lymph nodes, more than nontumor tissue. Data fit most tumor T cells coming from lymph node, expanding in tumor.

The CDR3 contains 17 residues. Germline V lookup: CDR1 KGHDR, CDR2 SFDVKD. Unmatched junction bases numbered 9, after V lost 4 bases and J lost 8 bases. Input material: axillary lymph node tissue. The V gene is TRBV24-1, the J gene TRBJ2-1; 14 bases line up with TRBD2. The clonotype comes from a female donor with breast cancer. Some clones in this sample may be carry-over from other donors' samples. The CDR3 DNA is TGTGCCACCAGTGACCCGATGACTAGCGGGAGGGGAGATGAGCAGTTCTTC. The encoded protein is CATSDPMTSGRGDEQFF.